The 26 T cell receptor beta chains presented below share a single source sample, sequenced in a study of a mutant IDH1 vaccine in newly diagnosed glioma. Time point noted: week 5, during vaccination. Each vaccine dose was 300 ug of mutant IDH1 20-mer peptide, with topical imiquimod. Libraries were prepared by immunoSEQ multiplex PCR; TCRdb keeps only in-frame clonotypes and omits some of them. The data show about 40,000 clones, with approximately 90% seen just once and roughly 2.6% held by the top ten. No antigens are known for them. Here the sequenced sample was PBMCs, taken from a glioma patient whose treatment included an IDH1 peptide vaccine. Receptor source: a middle-aged man with glioma.

The chain links TRBV7-9 to TRBJ1-1; 7 bases align to TRBD1. This CDR3 comprises 14 residues. The V segment lost 4 bases and the J segment 3 bases; nucleotides outside the gene matches: 5. CDR1 is SEHNR and CDR2 is FQNEAQ in the germline V gene (reference sequence). The CDR3 DNA sequence: TGTGCCAGCAGCTCAGGGGACAGTTACACTGAAGCTTTCTTT. As protein: CASSSGDSYTEAFF. The whole variable domain, filled in from reference TRBV7-9 and TRBJ1-1, reads DTGVSQNPRHKITKRGQNVTFRCDPISEHNRLYWYRQTLGQGPEFLTYFQNEAQLEKSRLLSDRFSAERPKGSFSTLEIQRTEQGDSAMYLCASSSGDSYTEAFFGQGTRLTVV.

The chain links TRBV11-2 to TRBJ1-1; tentatively, D is TRBD1 (5 bases). Germline V gene sequence: CDR1 SGHAT, CDR2 FQNNGV. Trimming pared 4 bases from V and 1 base from J, leaving 13 bases between. The CDR3 has 15 residues. This CDR3 is CASSSYPTGNTEAFF. The CDR3 bases are TGTGCCAGCAGCTCCTACCCTACAGGGAACACTGAAGCTTTCTTT.

The chain uses TRBV19 and TRBJ2-7; no clear D gene. The CDR3 extends over 14 amino acids. Trimming left V 8 bases short and J 2 bases short, with 16 bases between. CDR1 and CDR2 from the germline V gene are LNHDA and SQIVND (reference sequence). CDR3 sequence (DNA): TGTGCCAGTGGTCCGCGGATCCCTCCCTACGAGCAGTACTTC. This encodes CASGPRIPPYEQYF. Full variable domain (outside the CDR3, taken from reference TRBV19 and TRBJ2-7): DGGITQSPKYLFRKEGQNVTLSCEQNLNHDAMYWYRQDPGQGLRLIYYSQIVNDFQKGDIAEGYSVSREKKESFPLTVTSAQKNPTAFYLCASGPRIPPYEQYFGPGTRLTVT.

V usage is TRBV4-1 and J usage is TRBJ1-4; 10 nucleotides line up with TRBD1. This CDR3 is 16 amino acids long. With 0 bases clipped from V and 7 bases from J, the junction kept 5 bases outside the gene matches. The germline V gene has CDR1 MGHRA and CDR2 YSYEKL. CDR3 in amino acids: CASSQDRDRGSEKLFF. CDR3 DNA sequence: TGCGCCAGCAGCCAAGATAGGGACAGGGGTAGTGAAAAACTGTTTTTT.

The V and J genes are TRBV9 and TRBJ2-1; D not certain. The CDR3 is made up of 13 amino acids. Per the germline V gene, CDR1 is SGDLS and CDR2 is YYNGEE. The ends were cut back, 2 bases at V and 3 bases at J, with 6 bases in the middle. The CDR3 loop is CASSVRSYNEQFF. CDR3 nucleotide sequence: TGTGCCAGCAGCGTCAGAAGCTACAATGAGCAGTTCTTC.

This chain connects TRBV7-2 to TRBJ1-5; the D gene is possibly TRBD1 (5 bases). In germline, CDR1 is SGHTA, CDR2 FQGNSA. V lost 0 bases and J 5 bases, leaving 11 bases between the germline ends. This CDR3 contains 15 residues. CDR3 sequence: CASSLAWGRYQPQHF. In DNA, the CDR3 is TGTGCCAGCAGCTTAGCGTGGGGGAGGTATCAGCCCCAGCATTTT.

This chain connects TRBV2 to TRBJ2-5; D gene ambiguous. Germline CDR1 SNHLY, CDR2 FYNNEI. This CDR3 is built from 14 residues. The V and J ends lost 1 base and 5 bases respectively, with 11 bases between them. CDR3 loop: CASSEVGQRETQYF. The DNA for the CDR3 is TGTGCCAGCAGTGAAGTGGGCCAAAGGGAGACCCAGTACTTC.

This sequence joins TRBV6-1 and TRBJ2-2; 9 nucleotides align to TRBD2. The J segment lost 3 bases and the V segment lost 1 base, leaving 0 bases of the junction unmatched. The germline V gene encodes CDR1 MNHNS and CDR2 SASEGT. This CDR3 has 15 amino acids. The CDR3 bases are TGTGCCAGCAGTGAAGGGACTAGCGACACCGGGGAGCTGTTTTTT. Its translation: CASSEGTSDTGELFF.

The V and J genes are TRBV25-1 and TRBJ2-7; no definite D call. The CDR3 runs 11 residues. Germline V gene data show CDR1 as MGHDK and CDR2 as SYGVNS. Trimming pared 10 bases from V and 5 bases from J, leaving 12 bases between. Written as DNA, the CDR3 is TGTGCCACGTCAATTGGGGACGAGCAGTACTTC. Translation gives CATSIGDEQYF.

This chain links TRBV11-2 with TRBJ2-3; a possible D gene is TRBD2 (5 bases). Trimming left V 4 bases short and J 2 bases short, with 13 bases between. CDR1 SGHAT and CDR2 FQNNGV come from the germline V gene. The CDR3 runs to 15 residues. Here the CDR3 reads CASSSLNGITDTQYF. In nucleotides, the CDR3 is TGTGCCAGCAGCTCGTTAAACGGGATCACAGATACGCAGTATTTT. The full variable domain, in which reference TRBV11-2 and TRBJ2-3 provide the parts outside the CDR3, is EAGVAQSPRYKIIEKRQSVAFWCNPISGHATLYWYQQILGQGPKLLIQFQNNGVVDDSQLPKDRFSAERLKGVDSTLKIQPAKLEDSAVYLCASSSLNGITDTQYFGPGTRLTVL.

The chain carries TRBV2 and TRBJ2-1; TRBD2 agrees at 12 bases. CDR3 size: 16 residues. The V and J ends lost 2 bases and 3 bases, in that order; junction bases with no gene match: 2. CDR1 and CDR2 (germline): SNHLY, FYNNEI. This CDR3 is CASSERTSGVYNEQFF. The CDR3 DNA sequence: TGTGCCAGCAGTGAAAGGACTAGCGGGGTCTACAATGAGCAGTTCTTC.

The rearrangement links TRBV19 to TRBJ2-7; 10 nucleotides match TRBD1. Germline V gene lookup returns CDR1 LNHDA and CDR2 SQIVND (reference sequence). V trimming: 4 bases; J trimming: 3 bases; junction bases outside the gene matches: 12. The CDR3 covers 17 residues. Here the CDR3 DNA reads TGTGCCAGTAGTAGCGGACAGGGGGGCATCGCGTACTACGAGCAGTACTTC. Its translation: CASSSGQGGIAYYEQYF.

The rearrangement uses TRBV10-3 and TRBJ1-5, with 10 bases lining up with TRBD1. V lost 8 bases, J lost 0 bases, and 1 base stayed unmatched. This CDR3 is built from 14 residues. The germline V gene encodes CDR1 ENHRY and CDR2 SYGVKD. CDR3 region: CAIGTGDSNQPQHF. The CDR3 DNA is TGTGCCATCGGGACAGGGGATAGCAATCAGCCCCAGCATTTT.

The J gene is TRBJ2-7, the V gene TRBV2, with D perhaps matching TRBD1 (5 bases). Germline assignment: CDR1 SNHLY and CDR2 FYNNEI. The germline V and J ends were trimmed by 6 bases and 2 bases, with 14 bases remaining between them. The CDR3 contains 14 residues. The CDR3 bases are TGTGCCAGCAGCCCTCCGGACAAGACCTACGAGCAGTACTTC. It is translated as CASSPPDKTYEQYF.

The chain employs TRBV7-2 and TRBJ2-7; a possible D gene is TRBD2 (5 bases). Germline CDR1 is SGHTA and CDR2 is FQGNSA. With 5 bases removed from V and 5 bases from J, the gap between germline ends came to 16 bases. The CDR3 spans 14 residues. In DNA, the CDR3 is TGTGCCAGCAGCCGCCTTACGGGGTCCCACGAGCAGTACTTC. Protein sequence: CASSRLTGSHEQYF. The complete variable domain, with remaining parts taken from reference TRBV7-2 and TRBJ2-7, reads GAGVSQSPSNKVTEKGKDVELRCDPISGHTALYWYRQSLGQGLEFLIYFQGNSAPDKSGLPSDRFSAERTGGSVSTLTIQRTQQEDSAVYLCASSRLTGSHEQYFGPGTRLTVT.

The CDR3 DNA sequence: TGTGCCAGCAGTGAAGGCGGATACTATGGCTACACCTTC. It translates to CASSEGGYYGYTF. The chain joins TRBV2 to TRBJ1-2; D remains ambiguous. The CDR3 consists of 13 residues. From germline, CDR1 is SNHLY and CDR2 FYNNEI. V lost 1 base, J lost 3 bases, and 6 bases lay in between.

The chain is built from TRBV20-1 and TRBJ2-3; the D is unclear. This CDR3 contains 11 residues. V was pared by 5 bases and J by 4 bases, with 7 bases between. CDR1 is DFQATT and CDR2 is SNEGSKA in the germline V gene (reference sequence). The CDR3 nucleotides read TGCAGTGCTCCCCGAGCAGATACGCAGTATTTT. This gives the protein CSAPRADTQYF.

The CDR3 here is CSVDLWGGRTDTQYF. The CDR3 DNA is TGCAGCGTTGACCTATGGGGGGGGCGCACAGATACGCAGTATTTT. This rearrangement joins TRBV29-1 to TRBJ2-3; possible D gene TRBD2, 7 bases. CDR1 is SQVTM, CDR2 ANQGSEA, per germline. V lost 3 bases to trimming and J lost 1 base, with 14 bases between them. CDR3 length: 15 amino acids.

The V call is TRBV6-4, the J call TRBJ2-1; D is perhaps TRBD1 or TRBD2 (6 bases each). Germline V CDR1 and CDR2: MRHNA, SNTAGT. The V end was cut by 0 bases, the J end by 4 bases, with 13 bases between. This CDR3 comprises 16 residues. CDR3 DNA: TGTGCCAGCAGTGACTCAACTAGGGGGGATTACAATGAGCAGTTCTTC. Protein product: CASSDSTRGDYNEQFF.

The J gene is TRBJ1-4, the V gene TRBV6-1, with D possibly matching TRBD1 (5 bases). The CDR3 consists of 15 residues. V lost 5 bases and J 7 bases, leaving 17 bases between the germline ends. Germline lookup yields CDR1 MNHNS and CDR2 SASEGT. CDR3: CASSSERGPGEKLFF. The CDR3 DNA reads TGTGCCAGCAGTTCAGAGAGGGGCCCGGGTGAAAAACTGTTTTTT.

This chain joins TRBV5-1 and TRBJ2-2; tentatively, D is TRBD1 (6 bases). The CDR3 has 16 residues. Trimming pared 3 bases from V and 3 bases from J, leaving 15 bases between. CDR1 and CDR2 (germline): SGHRS, YFSETQ. CDR3 amino acids: CASSWGRTADTGELFF. The CDR3 DNA reads TGCGCCAGCAGCTGGGGGCGGACAGCCGACACCGGGGAGCTGTTTTTT.

This clone was seen once. The V and J genes are TRBV15 and TRBJ2-3; D is tentatively TRBD1 or TRBD2 (5 bases each). The V end was cut by 0 bases, the J end by 8 bases, with 15 bases between. Germline V gene data show CDR1 as LNHNV and CDR2 as YYDKDF (reference sequence). This CDR3 spans 15 amino acids. The CDR3 region has the DNA TGTGCCACCAGCAGAGATGGGACCGCGAGGGGTACGCAGTATTTT. Translating gives CATSRDGTARGTQYF. Full variable domain (missing parts from reference TRBV15 and TRBJ2-3): DAMVIQNPRYQVTQFGKPVTLSCSQTLNHNVMYWYQQKSSQAPKLLFHYYDKDFNNEADTPDNFQSRRPNTSFCFLDIRSPGLGDTAMYLCATSRDGTARGTQYFGPGTRLTVL.

The genes are TRBV9 and TRBJ1-2; tentatively, D is TRBD1 (6 bases). Germline CDR1 SGDLS, CDR2 YYNGEE. The CDR3 is made up of 17 amino acids. The ends were cut back, 0 bases at V and 1 base at J, with 16 bases in the middle. The CDR3 coding sequence is TGTGCCAGCAGCGTAGAGGGTGGCGGGGGCGTTAACTATGGCTACACCTTC. Its translation is CASSVEGGGGVNYGYTF. Looking up the rest from reference TRBV9 and TRBJ1-2 gives the full variable domain: DSGVTQTPKHLITATGQRVTLRCSPRSGDLSVYWYQQSLDQGLQFLIQYYNGEERAKGNILERFSAQQFPDLHSELNLSSLELGDSALYFCASSVEGGGGVNYGYTFGSGTRLTVV.

This clone was recorded only once. This chain links TRBV6-6 with TRBJ1-2, with 7 bases lining up with TRBD1. There are 14 residues in the CDR3. Germline CDR1 and CDR2: MNHNY and SVGAGI (reference sequence). With 5 bases clipped from V and 1 base from J, the junction kept 4 bases outside the gene matches. CDR3: CASSRGRSNYGYTF. CDR3 DNA: TGTGCCAGCAGTAGGGGGCGTAGTAACTATGGCTACACCTTC.

The chain links TRBV9 to TRBJ2-4; 9 positions match TRBD1. CDR3 length: 18 amino acids. V gave up 3 bases and J gave up 1 base; unmatched junction bases: 11. The germline gives CDR1 SGDLS, CDR2 YYNGEE. As DNA, the CDR3 is TGTGCCAGCAGCGCCGCAGGGACAGGGTTTGGGGCCAAAAACATTCAGTACTTC. Amino acids: CASSAAGTGFGAKNIQYF. The full variable domain, its missing parts supplied by reference TRBV9 and TRBJ2-4, is DSGVTQTPKHLITATGQRVTLRCSPRSGDLSVYWYQQSLDQGLQFLIQYYNGEERAKGNILERFSAQQFPDLHSELNLSSLELGDSALYFCASSAAGTGFGAKNIQYFGAGTRLSVL.

CDR3 amino acids: CARSKRTGREQYF. CDR3 sequence (DNA): TGTGCCAGAAGTAAAAGGACGGGTAGAGAGCAGTACTTC. This chain uses TRBV7-5 with TRBJ2-7. TRBV7-5 is a pseudogene segment. This CDR3 region has 13 residues.